What follows are 19 T cell receptor beta chains derived from one specimen sequenced in a study of blood T cell repertoires in COVID-19. The repertoire was sequenced with immunoSEQ multiplex PCR; TCRdb's copy has only in-frame clones and lacks some. Seen here are around 150,000 clones, approximately 80% observed once, and the top ten hold around 6.1%. The specimen sequenced was PBMCs or T cells enriched from blood (not recorded which). The receptors were sampled from a man aged 35-49 years who had recovered from COVID-19.

The chain is built from TRBV19 and TRBJ1-1; no definite D call. The CDR3 spans 14 residues. Between the trimmed V and J ends, which lost 4 bases and 2 bases, there was a span of 11 bases. Germline V lookup: CDR1 LNHDA, CDR2 SQIVND (reference sequence). The CDR3 loop reads CASSKELPNTEAFF. In DNA, the CDR3 is TGTGCCAGTAGTAAGGAGCTCCCCAACACTGAAGCTTTCTTT.

In its sample, this clone was seen once. The chain employs TRBV30 and TRBJ2-3, with D perhaps matching TRBD1 (6 bases). V was trimmed by 2 bases and J by 0 bases, leaving 12 bases between them. The CDR3 length is 15 residues. Germline V CDR1 and CDR2: GTSNPN, SVGIG (reference sequence). CDR3 nucleotide sequence: TGTGCCTGGAGTTTAGGGGGACCTAGCACAGATACGCAGTATTTT. Residues: CAWSLGGPSTDTQYF.

The chain uses TRBV15 and TRBJ1-3; D not resolved. The V and J ends lost 2 bases and 4 bases respectively, with 18 bases between them. This CDR3 has 17 residues. Germline V gene data show CDR1 as LNHNV and CDR2 as YYDKDF (reference sequence). The CDR3 sequence: CATSRKRVADGGNTIYF. Written as DNA, the CDR3 is TGTGCCACCAGCAGAAAGAGGGTCGCAGATGGAGGAAACACCATATATTTT.

This clone was picked up one time. V gene TRBV28 combines with J gene TRBJ1-5; D is perhaps TRBD1 (6 bases). CDR1 is MDHEN and CDR2 is SYDVKM in the germline V gene. The CDR3 sequence is 18 residues long. Trimming stripped 3 bases from V and 0 bases from J, with 18 bases between. Here the CDR3 reads CASSFRGQFPYSNQPQHF. The CDR3 DNA sequence: TGTGCCAGCAGTTTCAGGGGCCAATTCCCCTATAGCAATCAGCCCCAGCATTTT. The whole variable domain, remainder taken from reference TRBV28 and TRBJ1-5, is DVKVTQSSRYLVKRTGEKVFLECVQDMDHENMFWYRQDPGLGLRLIYFSYDVKMKEKGDIPEGYSVSREKKERFSLILESASTNQTSMYLCASSFRGQFPYSNQPQHFGDGTRLSIL.

V is TRBV19 and J is TRBJ2-7; 11 bases align to TRBD1. CDR1 LNHDA and CDR2 SQIVND come from the germline V gene (reference sequence). The J segment lost 7 bases and the V segment lost 5 bases, leaving 4 bases of the junction unmatched. The length of the CDR3 is 13 residues. CDR3 in DNA: TGTGCCAGTAGTGGACAGGGGGCGAGTGAGCAGTACTTC. Translation gives CASSGQGASEQYF.

DNA for the CDR3: TGTGCCATCAGCCCCCAGGCAGAGAGCTCCTACAATGAGCAGTTCTTC. Its translation is CAISPQAESSYNEQFF. The rearrangement links TRBV10-3 to TRBJ2-1; no definite D call. The CDR3 length is 16 residues. V dropped 6 bases and J dropped 0 bases, with 15 bases sitting between them. Germline values: CDR1 ENHRY, CDR2 SYGVKD.

This clone was detected a few times. The chain recombines TRBV12-2 with TRBJ1-5; the DNA was not compared with TRBD1, the D call given in the table. TRBV12-2 is tagged as a pseudogene. The length of the CDR3 is 22 residues. Here the CDR3 reads CASRLAKESGTGDDYSNQPQHF. The CDR3, as DNA: TGTGCAAGTCGCTTAGCGAAAGAAAGCGGGACAGGGGACGACTATAGCAATCAGCCCCAGCATTTT.

As for this clone: Other DNA sequences within the sample encode an identical CDR3. This sequence joins TRBV6-6 and TRBJ2-7; D is unresolved. Germline CDR1 and CDR2: MNHNY and SVGAGI (reference sequence). The CDR3 is 11 amino acids. Trimming shortened V by 0 bases and J by 7 bases, and 4 bases separated the two germline ends. CDR3 residues: CASSYSREQYF. Here the CDR3 DNA reads TGTGCCAGCAGTTACTCGAGGGAGCAGTACTTC.

This rearrangement joins TRBV15 to TRBJ1-6; possible D gene TRBD1, 5 bases. Deletions cut 3 bases from V and 7 bases from J, with 13 bases between. Germline V gene sequence: CDR1 LNHNV, CDR2 YYDKDF (reference sequence). The CDR3 runs to 15 residues. The CDR3 region has the DNA TGTGCCACCAGCAGCAAGACGACAGCGAATTCACCCCTCCACTTT. Protein: CATSSKTTANSPLHF.

The J gene is TRBJ1-2, the V gene TRBV10-1, with D uncertain. V was shortened by 4 bases and J by 7 bases, with 13 bases between the two germline ends. This CDR3 is built from 13 residues. CDR1 and CDR2 from the germline V gene are WNHNN and SYGVQD (reference sequence). This chain's CDR3 is CASSASFFSGYTF. The DNA of the CDR3 is TGCGCCAGCAGTGCTAGTTTCTTCTCTGGCTACACCTTC.

The V and J genes are TRBV5-4 and TRBJ2-3; 7 bases align to TRBD1. J lost 0 bases, V lost 4 bases, and 5 bases had no gene match. This CDR3 contains 15 residues. CDR1 and CDR2 from the germline V gene are SGHNT and YYREEE (reference sequence). This chain's CDR3 is CASSQGGGSTDTQYF. As DNA, the CDR3 is TGTGCCAGCAGCCAAGGGGGCGGTAGCACAGATACGCAGTATTTT.

This clone was recorded only once. CDR3 protein: CASSQDRGAGGNTIYF. In DNA form, the CDR3 reads TGTGCCAGCAGCCAAGACCGGGGGGCGGGCGGAAACACCATATATTTT. The chain uses TRBV4-2 and TRBJ1-3; D is perhaps TRBD1 (6 bases). The germline V and J ends were trimmed by 0 bases and 4 bases, with 13 bases remaining between them. Germline CDR1 is LGHNA and CDR2 is YNFKEQ. There are 16 residues in the CDR3.

The chain recombines TRBV5-5 with TRBJ1-4; D ambiguous. Germline assignment: CDR1 SGHKS and CDR2 YYEKEE (reference sequence). The CDR3 contains 16 residues. The V and J ends lost 0 bases and 8 bases respectively, with 17 bases between them. CDR3 sequence reads: CASSLAATRLQEKLFF. The CDR3 nucleotides read TGTGCCAGCAGCTTGGCCGCGACACGATTACAAGAAAAACTGTTTTTT.

The table lists this clone with a count of one. This rearrangement joins TRBV7-3 to TRBJ2-1, with 9 positions matching TRBD1. There are 15 residues in the CDR3. Losses at the gene ends were 6 bases for V and 0 bases for J; bases not matched to a gene: 3. Germline-derived CDR1 and CDR2 are SGHTA and FQGTGA. CDR3 nucleotides: TGTGCCAGCAGTGGGACAGGGAGCTCCTACAATGAGCAGTTCTTC. It codes for CASSGTGSSYNEQFF.

The chain carries TRBV6-5 and TRBJ1-6; TRBD1 matches at 9 bases. CDR3 length: 14 amino acids. V was clipped by 7 bases and J by 14 bases; unmatched bases: 12. Germline loops: CDR1 MNHEY, CDR2 SVGAGI. The CDR3 loop is CASTRDREIWALHF. In DNA, the CDR3 is TGTGCCAGCACAAGGGACAGGGAAATCTGGGCCCTCCACTTT.

This sequence joins TRBV5-4 and TRBJ2-3; 11 nucleotides match TRBD2. Trimming cost V 1 base and J 5 bases; bases outside gene matches: 12. The CDR3 is 18 residues long. Germline V gene data show CDR1 as SGHNT and CDR2 as YYREEE (reference sequence). The CDR3, as DNA: TGTGCCAGCAGCTTGAGCCTAGCGGGGGGTATCAGTGGAGATACGCAGTATTTT. Its protein product is CASSLSLAGGISGDTQYF.

The V call is TRBV19, the J call TRBJ2-7; possibly TRBD1 for D (6 bases). The CDR3 has 14 amino acids. V gave up 5 bases and J gave up 12 bases, with 23 bases separating them. The germline CDR1 and CDR2 sequences are LNHDA and SQIVND (reference sequence). CDR3 protein: CASSAGGQIAALYF. For the CDR3, the DNA is TGTGCCAGTAGTGCAGGAGGACAGATTGCGGCCCTGTACTTC. The whole variable domain, filled in from reference TRBV19 and TRBJ2-7, reads DGGITQSPKYLFRKEGQNVTLSCEQNLNHDAMYWYRQDPGQGLRLIYYSQIVNDFQKGDIAEGYSVSREKKESFPLTVTSAQKNPTAFYLCASSAGGQIAALYFGPGTRLTVT.

The CDR3 coding sequence is TGTGCCAGCAGCTTGTGGTCCGGGACAGGGGTCACAGATACGCAGTATTTT. It yields the protein CASSLWSGTGVTDTQYF. V and J are TRBV7-6 and TRBJ2-3; 10 positions match TRBD1. CDR1 and CDR2 (germline): SGHVS, FNYEAQ. Unmatched junction bases numbered 8, after V lost 3 bases and J lost 2 bases. This CDR3 has 17 amino acids.

The chain uses TRBV6-5 and TRBJ2-3, with 8 bases fitting TRBD1. The CDR3 covers 14 residues. Trimming cost V 2 bases and J 5 bases; bases outside gene matches: 3. Germline V gene lookup returns CDR1 MNHEY and CDR2 SVGAGI. CDR3 region: CASSYRQGRDTQYF. The CDR3 DNA follows: TGTGCCAGCAGTTACCGACAGGGGAGAGATACGCAGTATTTT.